This T cell receptor (beta chain) came from a study of identical twins. General study findings and limits: Beta out-of-frame sequences showed weaker excess twin sharing.

CDR3 length: 17 amino acids. CDR1 and CDR2 from the germline V gene are MDHEN and SYDVKM. Deletions cut 7 bases from V and 2 bases from J, with 24 bases between. The cDNA had a unique molecular identifier and a template-switch universal primer site. One entry per CDR3 protein, called by TCRdb with MiXCR from the 5' RACE reads. The repertoire includes about 190,000 distinct CDR3 sequences, about 16% of them detected once, and over 35% sits in the top ten. Turning to this clonotype: The antigen is not known.

In addition, the sample was reused for a study of T cells expressing NK-cell markers. This second study says: Underlying the TCR beta repertoires were sorted CD3+CD56+NKG2C+, CD3+CD56+NKG2C- and CD3+CD56-NKG2C+ T cells. Seven HCMV-seropositive donors and one seronegative donor made up the eight sequenced donors.

This receptor was identified in a woman in her late teens or twenties in good health. The specimen was CD8+ T cells sorted from blood. The V call is TRBV28, the J call TRBJ2-7, with unresolved D. CDR3 sequence: CASIKIGSGQPPYEQYF. The CDR3 nucleotides are TGTGCCAGCATCAAAATCGGGTCAGGTCAGCCACCCTACGAGCAGTACTTC.